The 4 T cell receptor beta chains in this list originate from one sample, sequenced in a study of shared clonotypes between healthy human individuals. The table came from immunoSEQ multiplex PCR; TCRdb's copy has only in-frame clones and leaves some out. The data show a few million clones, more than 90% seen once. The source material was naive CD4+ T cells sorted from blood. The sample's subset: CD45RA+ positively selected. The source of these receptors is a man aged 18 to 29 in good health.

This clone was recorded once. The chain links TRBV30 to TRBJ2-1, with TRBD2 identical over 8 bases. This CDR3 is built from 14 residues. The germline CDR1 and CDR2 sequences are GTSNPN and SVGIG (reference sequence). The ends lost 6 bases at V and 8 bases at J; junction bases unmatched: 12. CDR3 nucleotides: TGTGCCTGCCCCTCACCCAGCGGGGGAGATGAGCAGTTCTTC. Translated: CACPSPSGGDEQFF.

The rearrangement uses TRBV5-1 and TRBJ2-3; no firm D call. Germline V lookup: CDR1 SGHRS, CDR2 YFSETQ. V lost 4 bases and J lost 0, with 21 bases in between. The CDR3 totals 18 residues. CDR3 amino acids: CASSRRPQYSSSTDTQYF. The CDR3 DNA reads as TGCGCCAGCAGCCGGCGGCCCCAATACTCGTCTAGCACAGATACGCAGTATTTT.

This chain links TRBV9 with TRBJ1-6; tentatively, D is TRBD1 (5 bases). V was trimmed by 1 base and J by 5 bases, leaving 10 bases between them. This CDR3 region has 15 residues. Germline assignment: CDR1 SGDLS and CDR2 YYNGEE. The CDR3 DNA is TGTGCCAGCAGCGTAAAAACGGGACATAATTCACCCCTCCACTTT. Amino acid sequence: CASSVKTGHNSPLHF.

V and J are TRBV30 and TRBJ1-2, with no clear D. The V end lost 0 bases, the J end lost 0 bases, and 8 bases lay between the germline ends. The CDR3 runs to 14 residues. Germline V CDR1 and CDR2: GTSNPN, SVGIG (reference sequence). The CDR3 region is CAWSVRASNYGYTF. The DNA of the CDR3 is TGTGCCTGGAGTGTACGGGCTTCTAACTATGGCTACACCTTC.